What follows describes a single T cell receptor (beta chain). Its specific antigen is unknown. Per-base quality was not reported, and no clone a single base away is much larger than it. This entry comes from a study of blood T cell repertoires in COVID-19 (dated by TCRdb to 2018 to 2020). Broadly, across the study: Collaborator samples came from the United States, Italy and Spain and covered acute and convalescent phases of COVID-19. The samples were drawn from the first 160 participants of the ongoing ImmuneRACE study and from 950 to 1,500 subjects provided by 6 global collaborators. A de-identified subject ID, COVID-19 status, age in years and sex were almost always included in the sample metadata. The repertoires were made available in a free public database intended to serve as a resource for research on the immune response to SARS-CoV-2. Where available, HLA class I and class II types were taken from metadata supplied by the sample provider and were not determined by assay-based typing. Subjects who had been exposed to COVID-19, were actively infected with it, or had recovered from it provided the deeply sampled blood TCRbeta repertoires that made up the dataset. The prospective study material was composed of cDNA or gDNA derived from T cells, B-cell-depleted T cells, or PBMCs.

Overall study outcomes, separate from this receptor: The quantity of clinical and demographic metadata differed by source and by participant and was supplied without curation.

Unmatched junction bases come to 6, with V trimmed by 0 bases and J by 5 bases. For CDR1 and CDR2, the germline V gene lists SGHTA and FQGTGA. From cysteine to phenylalanine, the CDR3 is 16 amino acids long. The sequence is cut down to CDR3 DNA, 48 bases in frame from base 1. In the prospective study, participants were roughly 18 to 95 years old, resided in 25 or so geographic areas of the United States, and were enrolled through a virtual design. Cohort assignment in the prospective study relied on participant-reported clinical history from a screening survey and a study questionnaire. Recovered participants in ImmuneRACE Cohort 3 were defined as having two consecutive negative NP/OP PCR tests, clearance from a healthcare professional, or resolution of symptoms. Each participant in the prospective study had whole blood, serum and a nasopharyngeal or oropharyngeal swab collected by mobile phlebotomists. Over an approximately 2-month period, participants in the prospective study had the option of providing additional blood draws and questionnaires. Before DNA extraction, prospective study blood samples were shipped either frozen or at room temperature.

TCRbeta CDR3 regions were amplified from genomic DNA by means of the immunoSEQ Assay, a bias-controlled multiplex PCR. The authors processed their data as follows. Nucleated cell counts per sample were estimated from amplification of reference gene primers within the assay. To quantify the absolute abundance of each unique TCRbeta CDR3 rearrangement, sequence reads were collapsed and filtered. For each sample, productive Simpson clonality was calculated as the square root of Simpson's diversity index over productive rearrangements. The table was pulled from immuneACCESS by TCRdb, which kept in-frame rearrangements only. Such tables lose some clones; where checked, under half of the loss comes from unresolved V genes, and the rest has no known cause. That table furnishes V, J and clone size, whereas the DNA furnished D and trimming. The sample has hundreds of thousands of clones on record, about nine tenths of them singletons. Jointly, the top ten make up over 4% of the sample.

The V and J segments used are TRBV7-3 and TRBJ2-2, and 7 junctional nucleotides match TRBD2. The material sequenced was PBMCs or T cells enriched from blood (not recorded which). The clonotype was recovered from a man in his 60s who had recovered from COVID-19. CDR3 sequence: CASSLTGGSGTGELFF. The nucleotide sequence reads as follows: TGTGCCAGCAGCTTAACGGGCGGGAGTGGAACCGGGGAGCTGTTTTTT.